The source of this T cell receptor (beta chain) is a study of blood T cell repertoires in COVID-19. V gave up 2 bases and J gave up 8 bases, with 7 bases separating them. CDR3 length: 13 residues. Germline CDR1 SGHTA, CDR2 FQGTGA. Only in-frame clones appear in the TCRdb table, and some are missing; sequencing was by immunoSEQ multiplex PCR. This table holds 150,000 to 190,000 clones, under 85% found once. This clone was recorded a few times. The sequenced material came from peripheral blood. The gene calls are TRBV7-3 and TRBJ1-6; D not resolved. This sequence originates from an elderly woman with acute or convalescent COVID-19. The CDR3 here is CASSLVRDSPLHF. The DNA of the CDR3 is TGTGCCAGCAGCTTAGTACGGGATTCACCCCTCCACTTT.